Listed here are 16 T cell receptor beta chains from one sample, sequenced in a study of regulatory T cells in long-lasting Graves disease. To make TCR beta libraries, researchers used iRepertoire HTBI primers and Arm-PCR of CDR3 regions. TCRdb used MiXCR to reprocess the multiplex PCR reads, holding one entry per CDR3 protein. The sample has over 650,000 distinct CDR3 sequences; 25% to 35% are singletons. Time point defined: persistent/refractory GD, antithyroid drugs over 5 years with positive TRAb. The TCR library used RNA extracted from PBMCs. The specimen comprised peripheral blood mononuclear cells (PBMCs), sampled when the disease was refractory, from a patient treated with antithyroid drugs. All receptors come from a female donor with Graves disease.

This sequence joins TRBV2 and TRBJ2-3, with 7 bases aligning to TRBD2. Germline loops: CDR1 SNHLY, CDR2 FYNNEI. Trimming at V came to 5 bases and at J to 0 bases, leaving 8 bases not matched to a gene. The CDR3 covers 16 residues. CDR3 in amino acids: CASSRGLHASTDTQYF. CDR3 DNA sequence: TGTGCCAGCAGTCGGGGACTACACGCGAGCACAGATACGCAGTATTTT.

This clonotype occurred a few times. This chain connects TRBV6-1 to TRBJ1-5; D call uncertain. Germline V gene lookup returns CDR1 MNHNS and CDR2 SASEGT. The CDR3 is 16 residues long. Trimming cost V 2 bases and J 2 bases, with 13 bases left between them. DNA of the CDR3: TGTGCCAGCAGTGAAAGTTCGCCGCATGGCAATCAGCCCCAGCATTTT. Its translation: CASSESSPHGNQPQHF.

As regards this clonotype: This may be a read error, as it is one base from a much larger clone. The chain combines TRBV7-2 with TRBJ1-1; D unclear. CDR3 length: 13 amino acids. CDR1 SGHTA and CDR2 FQGNSA come from the germline V gene. V was shortened by 10 bases and J by 9 bases, with 21 bases between the two germline ends. CDR3 sequence reads: CATHTGWSGQAFF. In DNA, the CDR3 is TGTGCCACCCACACCGGGTGGAGTGGGCAAGCTTTCTTT.

Concerning this clonotype itself: This clone may be a read error of a much larger clone one base away. The chain combines TRBV11-2 with TRBJ2-7; no clear D. Trimming took off 5 bases at V and 3 bases at J, with 8 bases between the two ends. CDR3 length: 12 residues. Germline V gene sequence: CDR1 SGHAT, CDR2 FQNNGV. The chain's CDR3 is CASSPPDYEQYF. The CDR3 bases are TGTGCCAGCAGCCCCCCGGACTACGAGCAGTACTTC.

CDR3 region: CAISESIGQRNYEQYF. CDR3 nucleotide sequence: TGTGCCATCAGTGAGTCGATTGGGCAAAGAAACTACGAGCAGTACTTC. The V call is TRBV10-3, the J call TRBJ2-7; D unresolved. Germline CDR1 and CDR2: ENHRY and SYGVKD. The CDR3 has 16 amino acids. V was cut by 0 bases and J by 3 bases, with 15 bases left in between.

The chain carries TRBV28 and TRBJ1-1; 7 positions agree with TRBD1. From germline, CDR1 is MDHEN and CDR2 SYDVKM. V lost 2 bases, J lost 0 bases, and 9 bases stayed unmatched. The CDR3 length is 17 residues. The CDR3 here is CASSLPGQRTMNTEAFF. The CDR3 DNA sequence: TGTGCCAGCAGTTTACCGGGACAGCGGACCATGAACACTGAAGCTTTCTTT. The full variable domain, its missing parts supplied by reference TRBV28 and TRBJ1-1, is DVKVTQSSRYLVKRTGEKVFLECVQDMDHENMFWYRQDPGLGLRLIYFSYDVKMKEKGDIPEGYSVSREKKERFSLILESASTNQTSMYLCASSLPGQRTMNTEAFFGQGTRLTVV.

The V call is TRBV7-2, the J call TRBJ2-7, with TRBD2 matching over 10 bases. The ends lost 10 bases at V and 5 bases at J; junction bases unmatched: 11. CDR1 and CDR2 (germline): SGHTA, FQGNSA. This CDR3 has 14 amino acids. The CDR3 region has the DNA TGTGCCACCGAAGCGGGAGGGCTGAGGAACGAGCAGTACTTC. Encoded protein: CATEAGGLRNEQYF.

The CDR3 reads CSASGTLSSYEQYF. DNA of the CDR3: TGCAGTGCTAGCGGGACCCTGAGCTCCTACGAGCAGTACTTC. V usage is TRBV20-1 and J usage is TRBJ2-7, with D perhaps being TRBD1 or TRBD2 (5 bases each). The CDR3 has 14 residues. Germline V gene lookup returns CDR1 DFQATT and CDR2 SNEGSKA (reference sequence). The V and J ends lost 3 bases and 0 bases respectively, with 12 bases between them.

This chain connects TRBV12-3 or TRBV12-4 to TRBJ2-7; D possibly corresponds to TRBD1 (6 bases). This CDR3 has 14 residues. Trimming left V 6 bases short and J 7 bases short, with 19 bases between. Here the CDR3 reads CASRSTYRAGEQYF. CDR3 nucleotides: TGTGCCAGCAGGTCGACCTACAGGGCTGGTGAGCAGTACTTC.

The chain has TRBV6-1 and TRBJ2-5; tentative D call: TRBD2 (6 bases). Trimming removed 1 base from V and 4 bases from J, with 13 bases in between. CDR3 length: 15 amino acids. Germline-derived CDR1 and CDR2 are MNHNS and SASEGT. Here the CDR3 DNA reads TGTGCCAGCAGTGAAGGCGATCATAGCGGAGAGACCCAGTACTTC. It is translated as CASSEGDHSGETQYF.

A few counts support this clonotype. The CDR3 here is CASSLGVGETNGYTF. The CDR3, as DNA: TGTGCCAGCAGCTTGGGGGTCGGGGAAACGAATGGCTACACCTTC. This rearrangement joins TRBV7-3 to TRBJ1-2; tentatively, D is TRBD1 (5 bases). The V and J ends lost 3 bases and 6 bases respectively, with 17 bases between them. This CDR3 is built from 15 residues. CDR1 and CDR2 (germline): SGHTA, FQGTGA.

This clonotype occurred many times. The genes are TRBV28 and TRBJ1-2; no definite D call. CDR1 and CDR2 (germline): MDHEN, SYDVKM. This CDR3 has 13 residues. Deletions cut 3 bases from V and 2 bases from J, with 7 bases between. The CDR3 here is CASSFSTNYGYTF. DNA for the CDR3: TGTGCCAGCAGTTTCAGTACCAACTATGGCTACACCTTC.

The chain joins TRBV12-3 or TRBV12-4 to TRBJ1-1; perhaps TRBD1 as D (6 bases). The V gene lost 5 bases and the J gene lost 2 bases, with 12 bases spanning the gap. The CDR3 is 14 residues long. For the CDR3, the DNA is TGTGCCAGCAGTCCGGCAGGGGTCAACACTGAAGCTTTCTTT. This translates into CASSPAGVNTEAFF.

This clonotype turned up a few times. The chain links TRBV20-1 to TRBJ1-5, with 8 nucleotides matching TRBD1. Germline loops: CDR1 DFQATT, CDR2 SNEGSKA (reference sequence). This CDR3 is 15 amino acids long. Trimming cost V 5 bases and J 6 bases; bases outside gene matches: 12. CDR3 nucleotide sequence: TGCAGTGCTGTTCCCTCAGGGGGCCGGGGTCAGCCCCAGCATTTT. Its translation: CSAVPSGGRGQPQHF.

The rearrangement joins TRBV29-1 to TRBJ1-3, with a weak D call TRBD1 (5 bases). Trimming shortened V by 4 bases and J by 0 bases, and 13 bases separated the two germline ends. Germline lookup yields CDR1 SQVTM and CDR2 ANQGSEA. CDR3 length equals 15 residues. The CDR3 loop is CSVGQAGPSGNTIYF. Here the CDR3 DNA reads TGCAGCGTTGGCCAGGCAGGGCCCTCTGGAAACACCATATATTTT.

Concerning this clonotype itself: This probably arose from a read error, given a far larger clone one base away. The chain is built from TRBV2 and TRBJ2-7; D gene ambiguous. Germline CDR1 reads SNHLY; CDR2 reads FYNNEI. The CDR3 covers 12 residues. V gave up 6 bases and J gave up 2 bases, with 8 bases separating them. The CDR3 sequence is CASRPATYEQYF. CDR3 DNA sequence: TGTGCCAGCAGACCCGCCACCTACGAGCAGTACTTC.